This T cell receptor (beta chain) stems from a study of T cell responses to AZD1222 COVID-19 vaccine. Study-level results: Recipients of two AZD1222 doses showed rising Spike-specific TCR breadth and depth. Clonal diversity may have been underestimated in mostly white British donors.

Concerning this clone: Its antigen is undetermined.

The germline V gene encodes CDR1 MNHEY and CDR2 SVGAGI. Trimming stripped 8 bases from V and 1 base from J, with 12 bases between. This CDR3 contains 14 residues. Only in-frame clones appear in the TCRdb table, and some are missing; sequencing was by immunoSEQ multiplex PCR. The sample carries roughly 110,000 clones, about 90% recorded once. This chain links TRBV6-5 with TRBJ1-5; D is undetermined. This TCR was sampled from an adult who received the AZD1222 COVID-19 vaccine. Material: peripheral blood, obtained 28 days after the second AZD1222 dose. In DNA, the CDR3 is TGTGCCAGCCGTCAGCCGGACAGCAATCAGCCCCAGCATTTT. This codes for CASRQPDSNQPQHF.